This T cell receptor (beta chain) was found in a study of blood T cell repertoires in COVID-19. Background on the study: COVID-19 samples, acute and convalescent, were from the United States, Italy and Spain.

The CDR3 extends over 12 amino acids. CDR1 LNHDA and CDR2 SQIVND come from the germline V gene (reference sequence). V was pared by 6 bases and J by 7 bases, with 13 bases between. Original processing methods: Reference gene primer amplification yielded estimated nucleated cell counts. The table came from immunoSEQ multiplex PCR; TCRdb's copy has only in-frame clones and leaves some out. For V, J and clone size, that table is used; D and trimming come from the DNA. The sample yields more than 300,000 clones, 87% seen once. The source material was PBMCs or T cells enriched from blood (not recorded which). The receptor's source is a woman in her twenties or thirties who had recovered from COVID-19. V usage is TRBV19 and J usage is TRBJ2-7; D is unclear. CDR3 DNA: TGTGCCAGTAGAGCGAACCTTGGGGAGCAGTACTTC. It encodes CASRANLGEQYF.